The source of this T cell receptor beta chain is a study of T-cell memory formation after mild COVID-19. Sample barcodes and UMIs were carried by the TCR alpha and TCR beta cDNA libraries that 5'RACE generated with constant-segment primers. MiXCR, applied by TCRdb to the 5' RACE reads, yields one record per CDR3 protein. Counted here are under 700,000 distinct CDR3 sequences, around 20% occurring once; the ten biggest clones make up around an eighth. V was cut by 3 bases and J by 2 bases, with 14 bases left in between. Germline V lookup: CDR1 SGHVS, CDR2 FQNEAQ. CDR3 length: 15 residues. This chain joins TRBV7-8 and TRBJ2-7; D unresolved. The clonotype comes from an adult woman who had mild COVID-19 (a few samples of this study predate the infection). Cell type and time point are not known. The sequenced material came from PBMCs or a T cell subset sorted from them (not recorded which). The chain's CDR3 is CASSFHSDVTYEQYF. CDR3 coding DNA: TGTGCCAGCAGCTTTCACTCGGACGTAACCTACGAGCAGTACTTC.